This TCR beta chain originates from a study of cytomegalovirus exposure and HLA in healthy donors. Across the study: Early release data held about 92 million unique TCRs from HLA-typed donors.

The donors, nominally healthy at sampling, likely had unrecorded immune exposures. Study-wide points: Reportedly, diagnosis of cytomegalovirus status by the classifier showed high specificity and sensitivity. Later, an analysis showed that TCR beta chains associated with HLA were more clonally expanded than others that were equally common.

Use of 60 Vbeta and 13 Jbeta primers characterized the PCR. Profiled with immunoSEQ multiplex PCR; TCRdb holds only in-frame clones, not every one. The table lists 150,000 to 200,000 clones, roughly 9.5% of them singletons. This clone occurred a few times. Its target is unknown. Looked up from germline, CDR1 is MGHRA and CDR2 is YSYEKL. The CDR3 runs to 18 residues. Trimming pared 3 bases from V and 0 bases from J, leaving 18 bases between. Specimen: PBMCs. The chain couples TRBV4-1 to TRBJ1-5; D is possibly TRBD1 (6 bases). This TCR was sampled from a woman in her 30s in good health and CMV-seropositive. The CDR3 DNA is TGCGCCAGCAGCCATGACCCCGGGACATGGTATAGCAATCAGCCCCAGCATTTT. Encoded protein: CASSHDPGTWYSNQPQHF.